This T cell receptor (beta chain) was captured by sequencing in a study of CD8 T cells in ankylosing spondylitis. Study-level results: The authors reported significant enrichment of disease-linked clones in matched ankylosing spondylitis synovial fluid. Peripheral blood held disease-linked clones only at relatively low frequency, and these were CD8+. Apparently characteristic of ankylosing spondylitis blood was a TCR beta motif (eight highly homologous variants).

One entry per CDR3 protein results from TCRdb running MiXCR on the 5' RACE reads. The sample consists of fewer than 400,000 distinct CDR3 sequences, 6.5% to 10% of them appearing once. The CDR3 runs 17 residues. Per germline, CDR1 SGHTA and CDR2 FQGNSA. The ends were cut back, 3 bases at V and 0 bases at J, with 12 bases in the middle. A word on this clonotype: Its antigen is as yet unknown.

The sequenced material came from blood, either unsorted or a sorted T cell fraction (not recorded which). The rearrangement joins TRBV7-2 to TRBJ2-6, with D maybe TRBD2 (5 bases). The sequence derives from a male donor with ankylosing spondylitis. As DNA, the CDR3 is TGTGCCAGCAGCTTTTCCGGGGTACCCTCTGGGGCCAACGTCCTGACTTTC. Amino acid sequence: CASSFSGVPSGANVLTF.